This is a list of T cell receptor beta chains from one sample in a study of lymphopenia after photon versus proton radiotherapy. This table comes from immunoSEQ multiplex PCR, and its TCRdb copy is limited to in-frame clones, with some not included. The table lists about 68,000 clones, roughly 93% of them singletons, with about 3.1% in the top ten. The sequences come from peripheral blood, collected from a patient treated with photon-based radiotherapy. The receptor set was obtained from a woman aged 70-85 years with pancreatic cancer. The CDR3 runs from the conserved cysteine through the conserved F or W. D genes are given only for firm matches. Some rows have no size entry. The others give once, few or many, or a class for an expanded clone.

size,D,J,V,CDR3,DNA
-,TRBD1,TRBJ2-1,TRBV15,CATSRDATGAYNEQFF,TGTGCCACCAGCAGAGATGCGACAGGGGCCTACAATGAGCAGTTCTTC
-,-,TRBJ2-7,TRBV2,CASSDPGRASYEQYF,TGTGCCAGCAGTGACCCCGGGCGGGCTTCCTACGAGCAGTACTTC
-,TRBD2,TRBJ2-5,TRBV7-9,CASSLAGAETQYF,TGTGCCAGCAGCTTGGCGGGAGCAGAGACCCAGTACTTC
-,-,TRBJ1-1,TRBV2,CASSVRQALNTEAFF,TGTGCCAGCAGTGTCCGACAGGCCTTGAACACTGAAGCTTTCTTT
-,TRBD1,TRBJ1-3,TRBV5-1,CASSSGQAGGNTIYF,TGCGCCAGCAGTTCTGGACAGGCGGGAGGAAACACCATATATTTT
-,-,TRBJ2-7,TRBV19,CASSISSLVISGEQYF,TGTGCCAGTAGTATATCCTCTTTGGTAATCTCGGGCGAGCAGTACTTC
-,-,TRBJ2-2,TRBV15,CATSISEGELFF,TGTGCCACCAGCATATCCGAGGGGGAGCTGTTTTTT
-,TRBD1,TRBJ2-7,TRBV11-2,CASSLGDRVHEQYF,TGTGCCAGCAGCTTAGGGGACAGGGTGCACGAGCAGTACTTC
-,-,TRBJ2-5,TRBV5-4,CASSSGSDRQETQYF,TGTGCCAGCAGCTCAGGATCTGACAGACAAGAGACCCAGTACTTC
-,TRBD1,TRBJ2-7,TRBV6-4,CASSRDRGDEQYF,TGTGCCAGCAGCCGGGACAGGGGAGACGAGCAGTACTTC
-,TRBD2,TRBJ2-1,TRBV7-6,CASSFVPGGGYNEQFF,TGTGCCAGCAGCTTTGTTCCGGGAGGGGGGTACAATGAGCAGTTCTTC
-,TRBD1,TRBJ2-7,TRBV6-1,CASSGLQGGSYEQYF,TGTGCCAGCAGTGGACTACAGGGGGGAAGCTACGAGCAGTACTTC
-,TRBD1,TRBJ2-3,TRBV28,CASSLPGQGSTDTQYF,TGTGCCAGCAGTCTACCGGGACAGGGAAGCACAGATACGCAGTATTTT
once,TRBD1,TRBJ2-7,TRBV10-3,CAISTGQYFGEQYF,TGTGCCATCAGTACGGGACAGTATTTCGGCGAGCAGTACTTC
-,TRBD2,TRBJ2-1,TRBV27,CASSLGTPGLAGDNEQFF,TGTGCCAGCAGTTTAGGTACGCCGGGACTAGCGGGAGACAATGAGCAGTTCTTC
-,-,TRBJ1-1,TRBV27,CASRRVPNTEAFF,TGTGCCAGCAGAAGGGTCCCGAACACTGAAGCTTTCTTT
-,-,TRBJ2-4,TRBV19,CASSSGTKNIQYF,TGTGCCAGTAGTTCCGGGACCAAAAACATTCAGTACTTC
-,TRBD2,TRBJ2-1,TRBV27,CAIAGSSYNEQFF,TGTGCCATAGCGGGAAGCTCCTACAATGAGCAGTTCTTC
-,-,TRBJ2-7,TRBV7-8,CASSFVALAYEQYF,TGTGCCAGCAGCTTCGTGGCTTTAGCCTACGAGCAGTACTTC
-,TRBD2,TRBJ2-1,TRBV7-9,CASSLLAGTNEQFF,TGTGCCAGCAGCTTATTAGCGGGAACCAATGAGCAGTTCTTC
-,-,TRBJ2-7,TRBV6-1,CGSTGTTDSYEQYF,TGTGGCAGCACGGGGACGACAGACTCCTACGAGCAGTACTTC
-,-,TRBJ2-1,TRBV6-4,CASRKGSGTNEQFF,TGTGCCAGCAGAAAAGGGTCAGGAACCAATGAGCAGTTCTTC
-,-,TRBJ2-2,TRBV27,CASSKGPPGELFF,TGTGCCAGCAGTAAAGGGCCTCCCGGGGAGCTGTTTTTT
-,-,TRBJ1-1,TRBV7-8,CASSLSPGRGYTEAFF,TGTGCCAGCAGCTTATCCCCAGGTCGGGGTTACACTGAAGCTTTCTTT
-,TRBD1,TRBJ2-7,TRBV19,CASSIGQGASYEQYF,TGTGCCAGTAGTATAGGACAGGGGGCATCCTACGAGCAGTACTTC
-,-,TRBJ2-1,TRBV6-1,CASSEFGAYEQFF,TGTGCCAGCAGTGAATTTGGAGCTTATGAGCAGTTCTTC
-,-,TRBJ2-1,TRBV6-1,CASSERRAAPNEQFF,TGTGCCAGCAGTGAAAGGCGGGCGGCTCCTAATGAGCAGTTCTTC
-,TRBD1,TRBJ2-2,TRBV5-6,CASSLTGQGKAGELFF,TGTGCCAGCAGCTTAACCGGACAGGGGAAGGCCGGGGAGCTGTTTTTT
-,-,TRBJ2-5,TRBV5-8,CASSLPRTQYF,TGTGCCAGCAGCTTGCCCAGGACCCAGTACTTC
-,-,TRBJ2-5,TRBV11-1,CASSLEAETQYF,TGTGCCAGCAGCTTAGAAGCAGAGACCCAGTACTTC